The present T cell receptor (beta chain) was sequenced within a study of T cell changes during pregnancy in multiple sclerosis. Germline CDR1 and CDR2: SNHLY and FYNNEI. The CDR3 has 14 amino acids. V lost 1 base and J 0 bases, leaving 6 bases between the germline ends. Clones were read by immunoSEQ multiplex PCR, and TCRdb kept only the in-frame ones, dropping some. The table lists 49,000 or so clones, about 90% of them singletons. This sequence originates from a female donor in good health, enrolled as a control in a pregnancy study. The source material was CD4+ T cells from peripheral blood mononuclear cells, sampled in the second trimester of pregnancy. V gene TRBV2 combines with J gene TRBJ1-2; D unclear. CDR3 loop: CASSEDSSNYGYTF. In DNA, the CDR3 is TGTGCCAGCAGTGAAGACAGCTCTAACTATGGCTACACCTTC.